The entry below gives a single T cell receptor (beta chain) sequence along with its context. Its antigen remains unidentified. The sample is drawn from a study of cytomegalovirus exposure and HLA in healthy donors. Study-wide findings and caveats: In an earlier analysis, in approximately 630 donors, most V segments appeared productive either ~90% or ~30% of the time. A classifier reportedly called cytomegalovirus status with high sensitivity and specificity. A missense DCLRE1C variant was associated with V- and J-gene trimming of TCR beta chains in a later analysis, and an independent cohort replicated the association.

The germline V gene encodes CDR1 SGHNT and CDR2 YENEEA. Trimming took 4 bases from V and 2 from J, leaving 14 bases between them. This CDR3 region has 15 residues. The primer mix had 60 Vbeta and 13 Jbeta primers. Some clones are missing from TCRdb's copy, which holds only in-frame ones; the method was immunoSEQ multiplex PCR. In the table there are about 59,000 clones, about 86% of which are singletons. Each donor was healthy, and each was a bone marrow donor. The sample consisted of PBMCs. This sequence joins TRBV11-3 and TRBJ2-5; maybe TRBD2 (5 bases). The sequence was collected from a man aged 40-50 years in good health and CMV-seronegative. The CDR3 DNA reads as TGTGCCAGCAGCTCCTACGATGGGAGACAAGAGACCCAGTACTTC. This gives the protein CASSSYDGRQETQYF.